This TCR beta chain was observed in a study of blood T cell repertoires in COVID-19. About the study: Samples came from the United States, Italy and Spain, spanning acute and convalescent COVID-19. Sources were T cells, B-cell-depleted T cells, or PBMCs; the material itself was cDNA or gDNA.

Losses at the gene ends were 2 bases for V and 4 bases for J; bases not matched to a gene: 7. Germline CDR1 is LGHDT and CDR2 is YNNKEL (reference sequence). The CDR3 runs to 16 residues. The authors' processing: Reference gene primers were amplified, and this amplification served to estimate nucleated cell counts. Measured with immunoSEQ multiplex PCR; TCRdb has only the in-frame clones, and not every one. D and trimming were read from the DNA, whereas the V and J calls and clone size are those reported in that table. The sample yields roughly 150,000 clones, about 74% seen once. The rearrangement joins TRBV3-1 (or the pseudogene TRBV3-2) to TRBJ1-3; 8 bases align to TRBD1. Specimen: peripheral blood. This receptor was identified in a man aged 55 to 70 with acute or convalescent COVID-19. The CDR3 is CASSQPSTGVGNTIYF. The CDR3 DNA is TGTGCCAGCAGCCAACCTTCGACAGGGGTCGGAAACACCATATATTTT.